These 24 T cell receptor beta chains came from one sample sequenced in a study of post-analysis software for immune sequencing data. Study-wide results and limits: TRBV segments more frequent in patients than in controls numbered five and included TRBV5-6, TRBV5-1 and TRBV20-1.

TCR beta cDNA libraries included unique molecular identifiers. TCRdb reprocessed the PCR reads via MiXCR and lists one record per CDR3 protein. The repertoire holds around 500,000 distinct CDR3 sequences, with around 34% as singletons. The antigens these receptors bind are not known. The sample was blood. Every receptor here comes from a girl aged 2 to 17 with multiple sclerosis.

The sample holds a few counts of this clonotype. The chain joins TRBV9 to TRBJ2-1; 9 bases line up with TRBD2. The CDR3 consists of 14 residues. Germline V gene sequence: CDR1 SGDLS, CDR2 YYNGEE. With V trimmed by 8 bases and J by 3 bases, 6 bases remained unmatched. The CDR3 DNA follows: TGTGCCAGAAGGGCGGGGGGGCTCTACAATGAGCAGTTCTTC. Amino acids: CARRAGGLYNEQFF.

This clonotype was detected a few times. The DNA of the CDR3 is TGTGCCAGCGGTGAGAGACAAGAGACCCAGTACTTC. Its protein product is CASGERQETQYF. The chain employs TRBV6-5 and TRBJ2-5; the D is unclear. V lost 8 bases to trimming and J lost 2 bases, with 9 bases between them. This CDR3 comprises 12 residues. Germline V lookup: CDR1 MNHEY, CDR2 SVGAGI.

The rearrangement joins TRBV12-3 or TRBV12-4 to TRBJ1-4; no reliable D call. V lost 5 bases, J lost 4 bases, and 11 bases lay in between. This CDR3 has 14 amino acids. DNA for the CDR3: TGTGCCAGCAGTCCAGGACGGTATAATGAAAAACTGTTTTTT. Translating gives CASSPGRYNEKLFF.

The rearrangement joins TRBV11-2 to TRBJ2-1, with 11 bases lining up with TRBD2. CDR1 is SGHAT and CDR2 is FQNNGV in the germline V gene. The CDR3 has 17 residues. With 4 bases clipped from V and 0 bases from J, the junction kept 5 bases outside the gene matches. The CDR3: CASSSRGLADSYNEQFF. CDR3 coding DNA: TGTGCCAGCAGCTCGAGGGGACTAGCGGACTCCTACAATGAGCAGTTCTTC.

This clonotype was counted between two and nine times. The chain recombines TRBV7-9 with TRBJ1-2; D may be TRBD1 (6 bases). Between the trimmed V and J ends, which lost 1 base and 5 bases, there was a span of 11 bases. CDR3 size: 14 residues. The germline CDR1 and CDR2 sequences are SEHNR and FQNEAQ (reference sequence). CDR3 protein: CASSLVRTEYGYTF. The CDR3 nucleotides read TGTGCCAGCAGCTTAGTACGGACAGAGTATGGCTACACCTTC.

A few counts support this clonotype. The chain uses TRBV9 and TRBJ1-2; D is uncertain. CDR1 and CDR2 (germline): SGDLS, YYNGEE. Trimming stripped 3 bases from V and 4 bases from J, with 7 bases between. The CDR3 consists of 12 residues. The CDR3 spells CASSAPLYGYTF. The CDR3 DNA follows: TGTGCCAGCAGCGCCCCCCTCTATGGCTACACCTTC.

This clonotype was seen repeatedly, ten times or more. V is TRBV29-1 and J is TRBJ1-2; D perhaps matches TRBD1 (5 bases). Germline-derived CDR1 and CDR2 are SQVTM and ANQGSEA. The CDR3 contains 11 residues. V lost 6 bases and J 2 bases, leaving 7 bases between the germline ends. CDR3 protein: CSVDRNYGYTF. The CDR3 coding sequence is TGCAGCGTCGACAGAAACTATGGCTACACCTTC.

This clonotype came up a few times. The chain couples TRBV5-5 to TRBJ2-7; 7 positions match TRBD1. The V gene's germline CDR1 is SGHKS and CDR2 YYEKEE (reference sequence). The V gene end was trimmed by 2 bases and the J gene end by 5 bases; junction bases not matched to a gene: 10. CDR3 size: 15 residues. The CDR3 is CASSLQGYGVNEQYF. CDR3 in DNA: TGTGCCAGCAGCTTACAGGGGTATGGTGTGAACGAGCAGTACTTC.

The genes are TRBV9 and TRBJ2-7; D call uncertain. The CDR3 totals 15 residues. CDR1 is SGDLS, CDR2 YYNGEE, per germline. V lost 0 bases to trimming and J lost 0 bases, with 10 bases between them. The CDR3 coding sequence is TGTGCCAGCAGCGTAGATTTTAGTAGCTCCTACGAGCAGTACTTC. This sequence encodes CASSVDFSSSYEQYF. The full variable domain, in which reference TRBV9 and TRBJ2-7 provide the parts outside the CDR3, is DSGVTQTPKHLITATGQRVTLRCSPRSGDLSVYWYQQSLDQGLQFLIQYYNGEERAKGNILERFSAQQFPDLHSELNLSSLELGDSALYFCASSVDFSSSYEQYFGPGTRLTVT.

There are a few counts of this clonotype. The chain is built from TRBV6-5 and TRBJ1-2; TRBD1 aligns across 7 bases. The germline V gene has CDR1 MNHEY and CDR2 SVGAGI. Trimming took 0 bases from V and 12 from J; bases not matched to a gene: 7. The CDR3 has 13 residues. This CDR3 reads CASSYSSGGRDTF. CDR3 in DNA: TGTGCCAGCAGTTACTCGTCAGGGGGGCGGGACACCTTC.

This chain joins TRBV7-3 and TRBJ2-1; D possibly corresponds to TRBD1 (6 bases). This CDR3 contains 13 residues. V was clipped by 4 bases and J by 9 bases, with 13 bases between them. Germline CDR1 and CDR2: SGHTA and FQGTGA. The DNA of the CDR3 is TGTGCCAGCAGCTCCGAGGACAGATTTGAGCAGTTCTTC. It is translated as CASSSEDRFEQFF.

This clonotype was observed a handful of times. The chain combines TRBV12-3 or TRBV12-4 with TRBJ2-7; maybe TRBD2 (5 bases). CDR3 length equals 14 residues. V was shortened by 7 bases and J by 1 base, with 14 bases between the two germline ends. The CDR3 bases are TGTGCCAGCACCACACGACCGGGGTCCTACGAGCAGTACTTC. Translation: CASTTRPGSYEQYF.

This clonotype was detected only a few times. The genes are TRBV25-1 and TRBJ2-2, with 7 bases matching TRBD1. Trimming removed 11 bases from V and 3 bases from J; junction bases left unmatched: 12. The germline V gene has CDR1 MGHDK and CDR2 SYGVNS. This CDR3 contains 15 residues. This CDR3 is CAAATSGQYTGELFF. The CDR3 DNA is TGTGCCGCAGCGACCTCGGGACAGTACACCGGGGAGCTGTTTTTT.

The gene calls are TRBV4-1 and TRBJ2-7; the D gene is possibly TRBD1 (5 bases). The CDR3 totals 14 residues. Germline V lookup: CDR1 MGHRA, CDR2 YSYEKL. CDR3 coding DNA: TGCGTCAGGTGCCTCGGACATACGTCCTACGAGCAGTACTTC. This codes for CVRCLGHTSYEQYF.

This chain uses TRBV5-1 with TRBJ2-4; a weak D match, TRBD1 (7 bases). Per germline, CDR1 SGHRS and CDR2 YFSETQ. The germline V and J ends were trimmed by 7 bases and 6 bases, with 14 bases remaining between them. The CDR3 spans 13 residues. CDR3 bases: TGCGCCAGCTCCCAGGGGGGCTTAAACATTCAGTACTTC. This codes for CASSQGGLNIQYF.

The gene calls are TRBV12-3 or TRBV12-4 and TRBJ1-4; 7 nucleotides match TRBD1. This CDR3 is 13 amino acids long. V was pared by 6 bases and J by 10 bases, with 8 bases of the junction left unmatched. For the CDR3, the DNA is TGTGCCAGCAGACCTGACAGGGTGGTAAAACTGTTTTTT. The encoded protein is CASRPDRVVKLFF.

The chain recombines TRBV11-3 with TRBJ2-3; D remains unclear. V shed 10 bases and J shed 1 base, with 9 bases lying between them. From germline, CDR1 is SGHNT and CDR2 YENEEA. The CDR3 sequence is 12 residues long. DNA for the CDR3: TGTGCCACCTCGGCGGGCACAGATACGCAGTATTTT. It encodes CATSAGTDTQYF.

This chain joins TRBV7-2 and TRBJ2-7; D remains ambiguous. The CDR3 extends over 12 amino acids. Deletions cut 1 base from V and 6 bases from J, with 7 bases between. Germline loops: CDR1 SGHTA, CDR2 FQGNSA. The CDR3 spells CASSLGSSEQYF. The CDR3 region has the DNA TGTGCCAGCAGCTTAGGGAGCTCCGAGCAGTACTTC.

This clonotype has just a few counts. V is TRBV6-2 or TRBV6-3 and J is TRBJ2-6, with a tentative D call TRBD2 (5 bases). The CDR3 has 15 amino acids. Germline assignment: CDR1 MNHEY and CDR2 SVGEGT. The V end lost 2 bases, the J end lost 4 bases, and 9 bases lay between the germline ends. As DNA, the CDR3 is TGTGCCAGCAGTTACCGAGGGCGCGGGGCCAACGTCCTGACTTTC. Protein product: CASSYRGRGANVLTF.

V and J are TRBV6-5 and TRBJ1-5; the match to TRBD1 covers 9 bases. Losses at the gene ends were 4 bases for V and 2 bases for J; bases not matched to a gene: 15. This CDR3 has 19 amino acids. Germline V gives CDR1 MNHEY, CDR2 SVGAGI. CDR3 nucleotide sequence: TGTGCCAGCAGTTTCTTACGGGACAGGGATAGTGTAGGCAATCAGCCCCAGCATTTT. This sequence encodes CASSFLRDRDSVGNQPQHF.

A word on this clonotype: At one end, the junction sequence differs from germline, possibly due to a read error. CDR3 in amino acids: CATSDQQGPDTQYF. The CDR3 DNA reads TGTGCCACCAGTGACCAACAGGGTCCAGATACGCAGTATTTT. The chain joins TRBV10-3 to TRBJ2-3, with D perhaps TRBD1 (6 bases). This CDR3 region has 14 residues. The germline V gene has CDR1 ENHRY and CDR2 SYGVKD.

Here the CDR3 reads CASSPPPMTGVEDEKLFF. In DNA, the CDR3 is TGTGCCAGCAGCCCTCCCCCAATGACAGGGGTCGAGGATGAAAAACTGTTTTTT. V gene TRBV7-9 combines with J gene TRBJ1-4, with 8 bases matching TRBD1. V lost 5 bases to trimming and J lost 6 bases; unmatched junction nucleotides: 17. Germline lookup yields CDR1 SEHNR and CDR2 FQNEAQ (reference sequence). The length of the CDR3 is 18 residues.

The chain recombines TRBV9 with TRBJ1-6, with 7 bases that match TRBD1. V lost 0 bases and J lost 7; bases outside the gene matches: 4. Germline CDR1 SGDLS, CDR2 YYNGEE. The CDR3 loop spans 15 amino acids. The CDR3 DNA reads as TGTGCCAGCAGCGTAGAGGGGGCGCAGAATTCACCCCTCCACTTT. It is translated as CASSVEGAQNSPLHF.

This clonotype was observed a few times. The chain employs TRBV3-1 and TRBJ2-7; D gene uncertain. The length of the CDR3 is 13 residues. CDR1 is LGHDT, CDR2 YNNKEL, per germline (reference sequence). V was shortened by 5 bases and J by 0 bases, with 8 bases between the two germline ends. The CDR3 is CASSARASYEQYF. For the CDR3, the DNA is TGTGCCAGCAGCGCCCGGGCCTCCTACGAGCAGTACTTC.